The source of this T cell receptor (beta chain) is a study of blood T cell repertoires in COVID-19. Study overall: Sources were T cells, B-cell-depleted T cells, or PBMCs; the material itself was cDNA or gDNA.

This clone was counted only a few times. Profiling relied on immunoSEQ multiplex PCR, and the TCRdb table lists in-frame clones only, not all of them. This table has 110,000 to 150,000 clones, around 83% appearing once. Germline CDR1 is MNHEY and CDR2 is SMNVEV (reference sequence). CDR3 size: 13 residues. V dropped 4 bases and J dropped 4 bases, with 10 bases sitting between them. Sequenced material: peripheral blood. The sequence was collected from a man between 60 and 75 years old with active or convalescent COVID-19. The V and J genes are TRBV27 and TRBJ1-1; D not certain. The CDR3 protein is CASSSGLGTEAFF. CDR3 DNA: TGTGCCAGCAGTTCGGGGTTGGGCACTGAAGCTTTCTTT.